These 26 T cell receptor beta chains originate from one sample sequenced in a study of T cells after yellow fever vaccination. TCRdb re-called the 5' RACE reads through MiXCR, storing one row per CDR3 protein. The sample has 280,000 or so distinct CDR3 sequences; around 10% are singletons. Sequences were derived from CD4+ T cells sorted from PBMCs, sampled 5 days after the yellow fever booster vaccination. The origin of the receptors is a man in his late teens or twenties who received the YFV17D yellow fever vaccine.

This clonotype has at least ten counts. The chain has TRBV5-1 and TRBJ1-2, with 7 bases matching TRBD1. V trimming: 4 bases; J trimming: 6 bases; junction bases outside the gene matches: 9. The CDR3 has 14 amino acids. The germline V gene encodes CDR1 SGHRS and CDR2 YFSETQ. CDR3 nucleotides: TGCGCCAGCAGCCGGGACAGCCCAATTGATGGCTACACCTTC. The encoded protein is CASSRDSPIDGYTF.

This clonotype was detected a few times. V usage is TRBV4-1 and J usage is TRBJ1-2; D is ambiguous. Germline values: CDR1 MGHRA, CDR2 YSYEKL. This CDR3 is built from 16 residues. V lost 0 bases and J lost 5, with 16 bases in between. CDR3 sequence: CASSQDASANFYGYTF. DNA of the CDR3: TGCGCCAGCAGCCAAGATGCCTCGGCGAACTTTTATGGCTACACCTTC.

This clonotype has just a few counts. Here the CDR3 reads CASSLEGPYRGRRGYTF. The DNA for the CDR3 is TGTGCCAGCAGCTTAGAGGGACCCTACAGGGGGCGAAGGGGCTACACCTTC. The rearrangement uses TRBV7-2 and TRBJ1-2; 9 bases match TRBD1. Germline V lookup: CDR1 SGHTA, CDR2 FQGNSA. There are 17 residues in the CDR3. J was trimmed by 8 bases and V by 1 base; bases with no gene match: 14.

This sequence joins TRBV6-1 and TRBJ1-2; no definite D call. Germline lookup yields CDR1 MNHNS and CDR2 SASEGT. The CDR3 has 13 amino acids. The ends were cut back, 6 bases at V and 4 bases at J, with 12 bases in the middle. CDR3 protein: CASSTDGLYGYTF. Here the CDR3 DNA reads TGTGCCAGCAGCACCGACGGTCTCTATGGCTACACCTTC.

This chain uses TRBV5-1 with TRBJ2-1; D possibly matches TRBD1 or TRBD2 (6 bases each). Germline V gene data show CDR1 as SGHRS and CDR2 as YFSETQ. This CDR3 comprises 15 residues. V lost 1 base and J 6 bases, leaving 14 bases between the germline ends. CDR3 nucleotides: TGCGCCAGCAGCTTGAATGGGGGGCAGGTCAATGAGCAGTTCTTC. This codes for CASSLNGGQVNEQFF.

This clonotype has a handful of counts. V usage is TRBV6-2 or TRBV6-3 and J usage is TRBJ1-4, with D possibly being TRBD1 (5 bases). This CDR3 has 11 residues. V lost 2 bases and J 10 bases, leaving 5 bases between the germline ends. CDR1 is MNHEY, CDR2 SVGEGT, per germline. The CDR3 is CASSYGGKLFF. CDR3 nucleotide sequence: TGTGCCAGCAGTTACGGGGGAAAACTGTTTTTT.

This clonotype has a handful of counts. The chain is built from TRBV18 and TRBJ2-3, with 8 positions matching TRBD2. V lost 8 bases and J lost 0; bases outside the gene matches: 7. This CDR3 contains 15 residues. Germline loops: CDR1 KGHSH, CDR2 LQKENI. This CDR3 is CASRVAGLSTDTQYF. The CDR3 DNA is TGTGCCAGCCGCGTAGCGGGGTTGAGCACAGATACGCAGTATTTT.

This clonotype was seen more than once but under ten times. The chain is built from TRBV5-1 and TRBJ2-5, with 10 bases fitting TRBD2. Germline trimming cut 0 bases from V and 3 bases from J; bases unmatched to any gene: 8. The CDR3 sequence is 17 residues long. Per germline, CDR1 SGHRS and CDR2 YFSETQ. CDR3 nucleotides: TGCGCCAGCAGCTTGGTCAGTTCTAGCGGGGGAGAAGAGACCCAGTACTTC. Encoded protein: CASSLVSSSGGEETQYF.

The chain carries TRBV12-3 or TRBV12-4 and TRBJ1-6; D is perhaps TRBD1 (6 bases). The CDR3 runs 15 residues. V was clipped by 3 bases and J by 5 bases, with 11 bases between them. CDR3 DNA sequence: TGTGCCAGCAGTTTTTCCCAGGGGCATAATTCACCCCTCCACTTT. Protein sequence: CASSFSQGHNSPLHF.

V usage is TRBV3-1 and J usage is TRBJ2-2; no reliable D call. Trimming took off 4 bases at V and 6 bases at J, with 12 bases between the two ends. Germline loops: CDR1 LGHDT, CDR2 YNNKEL (reference sequence). The CDR3 loop spans 14 amino acids. CDR3 DNA: TGTGCCAGCAGCCTCTACGGTTCCGCCGGGGAGCTGTTTTTT. This codes for CASSLYGSAGELFF.

This clonotype was counted a few times. This chain joins TRBV12-3 or TRBV12-4 and TRBJ2-6; TRBD2 aligns across 7 bases. V shed 8 bases, J shed 0 bases, and the junction held 10 bases outside the gene matches. The CDR3 is 17 residues long. CDR3 in DNA: TGTGCCAGCGGACTCCGGGGGGTCCTCTCTGGGGCCAACGTCCTGACTTTC. It encodes CASGLRGVLSGANVLTF.

This clonotype was seen repeatedly, ten times or more. V is TRBV7-2 and J is TRBJ2-5; D unclear. This CDR3 region has 14 residues. The germline CDR1 and CDR2 sequences are SGHTA and FQGNSA. Trimming removed 4 bases at V and 2 bases at J, with 11 bases between. CDR3 sequence (DNA): TGTGCCAGCAGCTCCCTGACATTTCAAGAGACCCAGTACTTC. It specifies CASSSLTFQETQYF.

The chain has TRBV6-6 and TRBJ2-1; a weak D match, TRBD1 (8 bases). This CDR3 has 15 amino acids. Per germline, CDR1 MNHNY and CDR2 SVGAGI (reference sequence). V gave up 2 bases and J gave up 6 bases, with 14 bases separating them. The CDR3 DNA reads as TGTGCCAGCAGTTACACAGGGGGGGGCCCCAATGAGCAGTTCTTC. It encodes CASSYTGGGPNEQFF.

There are many counts of this clonotype. The DNA of the CDR3 is TGTGCCATCAGTGAGCCTCTGGACACTGGCTACACCTTC. It yields the protein CAISEPLDTGYTF. The rearrangement links TRBV10-3 to TRBJ1-2; tentatively, D is TRBD1 (5 bases). This CDR3 is built from 13 residues. Germline values: CDR1 ENHRY, CDR2 SYGVKD. V was clipped by 2 bases and J by 7 bases, with 11 bases between them.

This chain connects TRBV10-3 to TRBJ2-1; 8 nucleotides agree with TRBD2. Germline V gene data show CDR1 as ENHRY and CDR2 as SYGVKD. The CDR3 extends over 16 amino acids. Trimming cost V 4 bases and J 0 bases; bases outside gene matches: 5. CDR3 nucleotide sequence: TGTGCCATCAGTGTGGGCGGGGGGAGCTCCTACAATGAGCAGTTCTTC. Residues: CAISVGGGSSYNEQFF.

This clonotype occurred a few times. The V gene is TRBV7-2, the J gene TRBJ1-1, with 8 positions matching TRBD1. V shed 5 bases and J 7 bases; nucleotides not matched to a gene: 12. This CDR3 has 15 residues. Germline V lookup: CDR1 SGHTA, CDR2 FQGNSA. The DNA for the CDR3 is TGTGCCAGCAGCCTCGGACAGGGAAGATCCGATGAAGCTTTCTTT. Protein product: CASSLGQGRSDEAFF.

This chain connects TRBV11-1 to TRBJ2-1; tentative D call: TRBD1 (6 bases). With 2 bases removed from V and 7 bases from J, the gap between germline ends came to 15 bases. Per germline, CDR1 SGHAT and CDR2 FQDESV (reference sequence). The CDR3 consists of 15 residues. As DNA, the CDR3 is TGTGCCAGCAGCTTAACGGGAACAGGGCGGAATGAGCAGTTCTTC. Protein sequence: CASSLTGTGRNEQFF.

This clonotype has a count of ten or more. The junction departs from the called germline gene at one end, perhaps through a read error. The rearrangement links TRBV27 to TRBJ2-4; TRBD1 matches at 8 bases. This CDR3 is built from 14 residues. CDR1 and CDR2 (germline): MNHEY, SMNVEV (reference sequence). Here the CDR3 DNA reads TGTGCCAGCCGTTTGACAGGGGCCTCAAACATTCAGTACTTC. Translated, it gives CASRLTGASNIQYF.

This clonotype was detected ten times or more. This chain connects TRBV5-1 to TRBJ2-4; TRBD1 aligns across 8 bases. The length of the CDR3 is 16 residues. CDR1 is SGHRS and CDR2 is YFSETQ in the germline V gene. J was trimmed by 6 bases and V by 0 bases; bases with no gene match: 8. The CDR3 DNA reads TGCGCCAGCAGCTTGGGCACAGGGGGTTCACGAAACATTCAGTACTTC. This codes for CASSLGTGGSRNIQYF.

This clonotype came up a few times. CDR3 in amino acids: CASSLVLTGNSYNEQFF. The CDR3 nucleotides read TGCGCCAGCAGCTTGGTCCTGACAGGGAATTCCTACAATGAGCAGTTCTTC. This chain joins TRBV5-1 and TRBJ2-1; TRBD1 aligns across 7 bases. V gave up 0 bases and J gave up 1 base; unmatched junction bases: 7. Germline V gene lookup returns CDR1 SGHRS and CDR2 YFSETQ. This CDR3 contains 17 residues.

This clonotype was detected ten times or more. One junction end disagrees with the germline gene, perhaps due to a read error. This chain uses TRBV12-3 or TRBV12-4 with TRBJ2-2, with D possibly being TRBD1 or TRBD2 (6 bases each). This CDR3 has 12 amino acids. CDR3 loop: CASSPQGRELFF. The CDR3 DNA is TGTGCCAGCAGTCCCCAGGGGCGGGAACTGTTTTTT.

This clonotype appeared a few times. This chain links TRBV5-1 with TRBJ2-6; D remains unclear. The CDR3 is 16 amino acids. CDR1 is SGHRS, CDR2 YFSETQ, per germline. Trimming left V 1 base short and J 0 bases short, with 8 bases between. The DNA of the CDR3 is TGCGCCAGCAGCTTGAGCGAGGCCTCTGGGGCCAACGTCCTGACTTTC. It codes for CASSLSEASGANVLTF.

The chain recombines TRBV12-3 or TRBV12-4 with TRBJ2-3; D possibly corresponds to TRBD1 (6 bases). V was pared by 2 bases and J by 4 bases, with 13 bases between. CDR3 length: 15 amino acids. The CDR3 DNA reads as TGTGCCAGCAGTTTATCAGGGGCCGGAGCAGATACGCAGTATTTT. It yields the protein CASSLSGAGADTQYF.

This chain joins TRBV20-1 and TRBJ1-5, with D maybe TRBD1 (5 bases). The CDR3 covers 13 residues. CDR1 DFQATT and CDR2 SNEGSKA come from the germline V gene (reference sequence). The V gene lost 4 bases and the J gene lost 3 bases, with 10 bases spanning the gap. CDR3 sequence: CSAIDGTNQPQHF. CDR3 nucleotides: TGCAGTGCTATTGACGGGACCAATCAGCCCCAGCATTTT.

CDR3 amino acids: CASSRSGKETQYF. The CDR3, as DNA: TGTGCCAGCAGCCGCAGCGGGAAAGAGACCCAGTACTTC. The rearrangement links TRBV11-2 to TRBJ2-5, with 7 bases matching TRBD2. The trim removed 5 bases at V and 3 bases at J, leaving 3 bases unmatched. The germline V gene has CDR1 SGHAT and CDR2 FQNNGV. This CDR3 is 13 amino acids long.

The chain employs TRBV4-2 and TRBJ1-2; 7 bases fit TRBD1. From germline, CDR1 is LGHNA and CDR2 YNFKEQ. Trimming at V came to 0 bases and at J to 0 bases, leaving 4 bases not matched to a gene. The CDR3 covers 16 residues. CDR3 loop: CASSQDWDSSNYGYTF. The CDR3 DNA follows: TGTGCCAGCAGCCAAGACTGGGACAGCTCTAACTATGGCTACACCTTC.